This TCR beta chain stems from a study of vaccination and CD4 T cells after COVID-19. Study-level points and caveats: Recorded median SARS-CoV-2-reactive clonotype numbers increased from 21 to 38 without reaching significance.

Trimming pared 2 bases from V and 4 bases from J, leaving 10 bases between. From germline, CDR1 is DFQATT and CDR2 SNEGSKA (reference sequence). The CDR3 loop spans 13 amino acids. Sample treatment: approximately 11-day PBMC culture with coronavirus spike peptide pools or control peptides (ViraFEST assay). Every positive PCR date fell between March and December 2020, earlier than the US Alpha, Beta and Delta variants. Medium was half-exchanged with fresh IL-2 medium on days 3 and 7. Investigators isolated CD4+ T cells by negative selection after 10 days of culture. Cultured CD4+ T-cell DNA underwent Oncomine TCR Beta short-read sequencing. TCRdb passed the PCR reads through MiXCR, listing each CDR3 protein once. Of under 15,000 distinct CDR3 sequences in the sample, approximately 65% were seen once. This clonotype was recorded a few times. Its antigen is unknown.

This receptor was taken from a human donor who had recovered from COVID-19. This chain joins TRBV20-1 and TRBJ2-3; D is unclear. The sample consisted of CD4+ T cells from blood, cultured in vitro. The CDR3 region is CSARKDRADTQYF. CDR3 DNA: TGCAGTGCTAGAAAAGACCGAGCAGATACGCAGTATTTT.